The rows below give T cell receptor beta chains drawn from one sample of a study of blood T cell repertoires in COVID-19. Measured with immunoSEQ multiplex PCR; TCRdb has only the in-frame clones, and not every one. The sample shows 350,000 to 450,000 clones, around 91% of them seen only once. Sequencing was done on a sample of peripheral blood. The receptors stem from a woman between 40 and 55 years old with COVID-19, enrolled during active disease. The CDR3 runs from the conserved cysteine through the conserved F or W. Fields, in order: D gene, J gene, clone size, V gene, CDR3 DNA, CDR3 protein. A D gene is named only where the DNA matches it firmly. Expanded clones are given a class, and other clones once, few, many or no size at all.

TRBD2	TRBJ2-7	-	TRBV7-8	TGTGCCAGCAGCACTCTAGCGGGGGGACCCCTAAGGCAGTACTTC	CASSTLAGGPLRQYF
TRBD1	TRBJ2-7	-	TRBV2	TGTGCCAGCAGTGCCGGGACAGGGAGCGAGCAGTACTTC	CASSAGTGSEQYF
-	TRBJ1-2	-	TRBV24-1	TGTGCCACCAGTGGGGGCCTGGCGGGAGGCTACACCTTC	CATSGGLAGGYTF
-	TRBJ1-2	-	TRBV12-3/TRBV12-4	TGTGCCAGCACCCTCCCCGCAGGGGTTGGCTACACCTTC	CASTLPAGVGYTF
-	TRBJ1-4	-	TRBV27	TGTGCCAGCAGTTTATTCCCAGGGTATCCTGAAAAACTGTTTTTT	CASSLFPGYPEKLFF
TRBD1	TRBJ1-3	-	TRBV5-4	TGTGCCAGCAGCCACACGGCGGGACAGTCCTCTGGAAACACCATATATTTT	CASSHTAGQSSGNTIYF
-	TRBJ2-2	-	TRBV27	TGTGCCAGCAGACTCCTAGCGCCAGGGAACACCGGGGAGCTGTTTTTT	CASRLLAPGNTGELFF
-	TRBJ1-4	-	TRBV6-5	TGTGCCAGCAGTTACTCGGTCATGAGTGAAAAACTGTTTTTT	CASSYSVMSEKLFF
-	TRBJ1-2	few	TRBV12-5	TGTGCTAGTGCCTCCGGATCGACAGGAGGTGGCTACACCTTC	CASASGSTGGGYTF
TRBD2	TRBJ2-1	-	TRBV5-1	TGCGCCAGCAGCCCCTCGGGACTAGCCTATGAGCAGTTCTTC	CASSPSGLAYEQFF
TRBD1	TRBJ2-3	-	TRBV2	TGTGCCAGCAGTGAAGTCGTACAGGGGACAGATACGCAGTATTTT	CASSEVVQGTDTQYF
-	TRBJ2-7	-	TRBV3-1/TRBV3-2	TGTGCCAGCAGCCAAGAGGAGGGAATCTACGAGCAGTACTTC	CASSQEEGIYEQYF
-	TRBJ1-3	-	TRBV28	TGTGCCAGCAGTTCCTTCCACACCCCCCGAAACTCTGGAAACACCATATATTTT	CASSSFHTPRNSGNTIYF
-	TRBJ1-4	-	TRBV5-4	TGTGCCAGCAGCGAGGCCCCTCCCGTTTCAACTAATGAAAAACTGTTTTTT	CASSEAPPVSTNEKLFF
-	TRBJ1-5	-	TRBV28	TGTGCCGAGGGGACTATCAATCAGCCCCAGCATTTT	CAEGTINQPQHF
-	TRBJ1-4	-	TRBV28	TGTGCCAGCAGTTCAACTATAGGAGGATGGAATCGTAATGAAAAACTGTTTTTT	CASSSTIGGWNRNEKLFF
TRBD1	TRBJ2-7	-	TRBV5-1	TGCGCCAGCAGCTGGTTCATGGGACAGGGGAGCTCCTACGAGCAGTACTTC	CASSWFMGQGSSYEQYF
-	TRBJ2-1	few	TRBV7-2	TGTGCCAGCAGCTTCACGACACTAGCTTACTACAATGAGCAGTTCTTC	CASSFTTLAYYNEQFF
-	TRBJ1-6	-	TRBV5-1	TGCGCCAGCAGCTTGAATTCGCCAGGGGCGGGTAATTCACCCCTCCACTTT	CASSLNSPGAGNSPLHF
-	TRBJ1-1	-	TRBV4-2	TGTGCCAGCAGCAGTCTGGGGGGGGACACTGAAGCTTTCTTT	CASSSLGGDTEAFF
TRBD1	TRBJ1-2	-	TRBV12-3/TRBV12-4	TGTGCCAGCAGCCCAAACAGGGGTTCAGGCTACACCTTC	CASSPNRGSGYTF
-	TRBJ2-7	-	TRBV14	TGTGCCAGCAGCCAAACAGGGGACTGGTTCTACGAGCAGTACTTC	CASSQTGDWFYEQYF
-	TRBJ2-1	-	TRBV5-8	TGTGCCAGCAGCTTGGGACAGATTGGCGATGAGCAGTTCTTC	CASSLGQIGDEQFF
TRBD1	TRBJ2-7	-	TRBV9	TGTGCCAGCAGCGGCAGCCGGACAGGGGACTCCTACGAGCAGTACTTC	CASSGSRTGDSYEQYF
TRBD2	TRBJ2-7	-	TRBV3-1/TRBV3-2	TGTGCCAGCAGCCAGGATCTAAGCGGGATGTCCGAGCAGTACTTC	CASSQDLSGMSEQYF
-	TRBJ1-3	-	TRBV7-2	TGTGCCAGCAGCTTAAGACAGGGAAACACCATATATTTT	CASSLRQGNTIYF
-	TRBJ2-3	-	TRBV6-6	TGTGCCAGCAGTTACTCCGGGCTAGCACCCACAGATACGCAGTATTTT	CASSYSGLAPTDTQYF
TRBD1	TRBJ2-7	-	TRBV5-6	TGTGCCAGCAGCTACCGGGGACAGCACTACGAGCAGTACTTC	CASSYRGQHYEQYF
-	TRBJ2-2	-	TRBV25-1	TGTGCCAGCAGTGAAAAGGGGCGGACCGGGGAGCTGTTTTTT	CASSEKGRTGELFF
-	TRBJ1-5	-	TRBV18	TGTGCCAGCTCACCAAGGACGGAGGACAGCAATCAGCCCCAGCATTTT	CASSPRTEDSNQPQHF
-	TRBJ2-2	-	TRBV7-9	TGTGCCAGCAGCTCGAACCGGGACATTAAAAAGTGGGAGCTGTTTTTT	CASSSNRDIKKWELFF
TRBD2	TRBJ2-7	-	TRBV4-2	TGTGCCAGCAGCCAAGAGGGGGGAGGGGACCTACTCGTCTACGAGCAGTACTTC	CASSQEGGGDLLVYEQYF
TRBD1	TRBJ2-7	-	TRBV29-1	TGCAGCGTGGACCCCGGGACAGGGACCTACGAGCAGTACTTC	CSVDPGTGTYEQYF
TRBD1	TRBJ1-6	-	TRBV6-4	TGTGCCAGCAGTTGGGACAGGGAGGGATCACCCCTCCACTTT	CASSWDREGSPLHF
-	TRBJ1-1	-	TRBV27	TGTGCCAGCAGTTTCGGGGGGGGGCGGCTGAACACTGAAGCTTTCTTT	CASSFGGGRLNTEAFF
TRBD1	TRBJ1-2	-	TRBV6-1	TGTGCCAGCAGTGAAAAACAGGGGATGAGTGGCTACACCTTC	CASSEKQGMSGYTF
TRBD2	TRBJ2-3	-	TRBV12-5	TGTGCTAGTGGTTTGGTACTGCGGGGGACTCCCACAGATACGCAGTATTTT	CASGLVLRGTPTDTQYF
TRBD2	TRBJ2-1	once	TRBV19	TGTGCCAGTAGTACCGCCTCGCGGGGGGGATTAAATGAGCAGTTCTTC	CASSTASRGGLNEQFF
-	TRBJ2-3	-	TRBV6-4	TGTGCCAGCAGTGAGGCCAGGGGGGACACAGATACGCAGTATTTT	CASSEARGDTDTQYF
-	TRBJ2-7	-	TRBV5-1	TGCGCCAGCAGCTCCGAACGGGTACAGGGTTTCGACGAGCAGTACTTC	CASSSERVQGFDEQYF
TRBD2	TRBJ2-7	-	TRBV5-1	TGCGCCAGCAGCTTGAGGCTAGCGGGAGGAGGAGAGCAGTACTTC	CASSLRLAGGGEQYF
-	TRBJ1-3	-	TRBV28	TGTGCCAGCAGGCCCAGGGTGGGGATCTCTGGAAACACCATATATTTT	CASRPRVGISGNTIYF